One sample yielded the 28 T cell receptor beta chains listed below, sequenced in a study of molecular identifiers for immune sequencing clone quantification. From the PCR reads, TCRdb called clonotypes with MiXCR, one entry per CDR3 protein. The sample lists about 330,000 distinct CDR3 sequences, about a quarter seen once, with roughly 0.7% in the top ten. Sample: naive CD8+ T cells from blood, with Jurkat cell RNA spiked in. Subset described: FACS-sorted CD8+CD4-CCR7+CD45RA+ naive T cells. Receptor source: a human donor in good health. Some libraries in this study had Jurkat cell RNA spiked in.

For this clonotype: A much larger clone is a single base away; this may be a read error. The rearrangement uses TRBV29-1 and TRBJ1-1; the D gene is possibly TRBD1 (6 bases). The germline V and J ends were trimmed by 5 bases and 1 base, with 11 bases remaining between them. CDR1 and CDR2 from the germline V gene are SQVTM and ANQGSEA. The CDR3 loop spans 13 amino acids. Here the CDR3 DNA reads TGCAGCGTTAGGGACATAGAGAACACTGAAGCTTTCTTT. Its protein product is CSVRDIENTEAFF.

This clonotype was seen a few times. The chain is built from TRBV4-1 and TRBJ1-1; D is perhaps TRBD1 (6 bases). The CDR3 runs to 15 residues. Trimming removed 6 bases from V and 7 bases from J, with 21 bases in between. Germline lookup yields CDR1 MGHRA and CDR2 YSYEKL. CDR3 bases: TGCGCCAGCAGATTGAGTAGGGGGGCTATGGTTGAAGCTTTCTTT. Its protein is CASRLSRGAMVEAFF.

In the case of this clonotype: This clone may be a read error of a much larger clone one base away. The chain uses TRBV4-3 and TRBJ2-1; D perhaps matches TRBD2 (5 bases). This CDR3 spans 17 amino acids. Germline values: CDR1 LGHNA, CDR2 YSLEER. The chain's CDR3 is CASSQGADTVTYNAQFF. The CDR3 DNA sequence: TGCGCCAGCAGCCAGGGAGCCGACACAGTGACCTACAATGCGCAGTTCTTC.

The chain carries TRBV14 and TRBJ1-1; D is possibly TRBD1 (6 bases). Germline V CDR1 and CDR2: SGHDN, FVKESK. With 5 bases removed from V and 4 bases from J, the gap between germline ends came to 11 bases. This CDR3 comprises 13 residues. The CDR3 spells CASSIWGLTEAFF. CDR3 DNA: TGTGCCAGCAGCATATGGGGGCTCACTGAAGCTTTCTTT.

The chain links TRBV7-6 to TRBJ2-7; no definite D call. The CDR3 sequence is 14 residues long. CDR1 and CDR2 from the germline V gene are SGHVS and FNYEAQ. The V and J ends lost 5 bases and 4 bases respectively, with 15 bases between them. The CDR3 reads CASSPSGVLYEQYF. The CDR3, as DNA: TGTGCCAGCAGCCCCTCTGGGGTACTTTACGAGCAGTACTTC.

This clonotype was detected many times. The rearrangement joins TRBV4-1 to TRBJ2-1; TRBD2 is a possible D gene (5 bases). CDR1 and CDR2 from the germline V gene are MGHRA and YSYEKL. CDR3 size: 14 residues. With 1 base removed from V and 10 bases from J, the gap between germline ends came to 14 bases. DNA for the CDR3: TGCGCCAGCAGCCAAGGAGGGTCCGGGCTAGAGCAGTTCTTC. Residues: CASSQGGSGLEQFF.

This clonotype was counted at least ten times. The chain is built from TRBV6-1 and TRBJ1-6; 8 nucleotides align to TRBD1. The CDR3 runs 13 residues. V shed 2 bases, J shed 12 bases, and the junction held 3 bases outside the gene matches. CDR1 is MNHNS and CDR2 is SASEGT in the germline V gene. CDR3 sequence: CASSELRGQPLHF. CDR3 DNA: TGTGCCAGCAGTGAACTCAGGGGGCAACCCCTCCACTTT.

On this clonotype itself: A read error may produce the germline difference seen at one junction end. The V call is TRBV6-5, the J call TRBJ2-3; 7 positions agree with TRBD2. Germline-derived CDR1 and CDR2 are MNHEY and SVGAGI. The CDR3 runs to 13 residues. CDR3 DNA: TGTGCCAGCAGCGCGACTAGCACAGATACGCAGTGTTTT. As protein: CASSATSTDTQCF.

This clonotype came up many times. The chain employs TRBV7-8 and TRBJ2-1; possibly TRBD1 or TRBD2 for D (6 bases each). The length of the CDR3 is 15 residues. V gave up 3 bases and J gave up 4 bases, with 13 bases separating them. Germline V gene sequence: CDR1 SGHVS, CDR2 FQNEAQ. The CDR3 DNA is TGTGCCAGCAGCTTTAGTAGGAGGGGGTACAATGAGCAGTTCTTC. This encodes CASSFSRRGYNEQFF.

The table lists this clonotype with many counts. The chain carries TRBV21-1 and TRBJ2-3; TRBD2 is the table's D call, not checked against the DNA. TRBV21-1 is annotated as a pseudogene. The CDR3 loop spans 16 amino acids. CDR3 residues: CASSKDRPPSTDTQYF. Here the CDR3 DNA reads TGTGCCAGCAGCAAAGATCGCCCTCCTAGCACAGATACGCAGTATTTT.

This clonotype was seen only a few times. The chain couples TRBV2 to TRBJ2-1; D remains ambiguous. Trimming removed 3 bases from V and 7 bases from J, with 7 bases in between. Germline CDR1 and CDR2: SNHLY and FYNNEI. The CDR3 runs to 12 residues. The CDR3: CASSDSPNEQFF. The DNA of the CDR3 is TGTGCCAGCAGTGATTCGCCGAATGAGCAGTTCTTC.

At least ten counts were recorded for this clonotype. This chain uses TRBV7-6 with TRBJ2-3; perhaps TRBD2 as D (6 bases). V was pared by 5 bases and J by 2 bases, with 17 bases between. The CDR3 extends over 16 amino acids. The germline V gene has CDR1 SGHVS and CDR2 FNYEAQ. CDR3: CASSLGTSLTTDTQYF. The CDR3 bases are TGTGCCAGCAGCCTAGGGACTTCACTTACCACAGATACGCAGTATTTT.

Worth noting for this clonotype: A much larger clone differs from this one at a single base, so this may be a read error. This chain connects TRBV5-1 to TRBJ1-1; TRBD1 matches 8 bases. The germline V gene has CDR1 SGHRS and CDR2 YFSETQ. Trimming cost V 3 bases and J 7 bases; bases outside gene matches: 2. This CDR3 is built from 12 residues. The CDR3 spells CASSWGTGEAFF. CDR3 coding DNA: TGCGCCAGCAGCTGGGGGACAGGTGAAGCTTTCTTT.

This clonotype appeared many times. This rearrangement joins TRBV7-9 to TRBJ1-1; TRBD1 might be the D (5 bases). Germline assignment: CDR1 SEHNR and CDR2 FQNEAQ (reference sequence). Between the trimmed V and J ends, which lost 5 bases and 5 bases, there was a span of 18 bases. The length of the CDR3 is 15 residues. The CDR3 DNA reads TGTGCCAGCAGCGGTTGGCAGGGTATCGGAACTGAAGCTTTCTTT. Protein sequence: CASSGWQGIGTEAFF.

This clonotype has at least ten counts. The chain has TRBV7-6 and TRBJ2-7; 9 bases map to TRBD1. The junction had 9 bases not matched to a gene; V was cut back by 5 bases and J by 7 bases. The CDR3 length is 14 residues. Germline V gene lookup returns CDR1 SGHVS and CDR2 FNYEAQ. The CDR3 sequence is CASSPRTGDREQYF. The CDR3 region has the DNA TGTGCCAGCAGCCCACGGACAGGGGACCGGGAGCAGTACTTC.

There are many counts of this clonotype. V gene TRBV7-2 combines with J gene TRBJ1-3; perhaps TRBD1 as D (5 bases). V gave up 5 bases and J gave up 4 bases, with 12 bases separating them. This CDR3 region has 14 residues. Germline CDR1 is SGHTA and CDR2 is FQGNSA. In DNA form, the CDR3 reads TGTGCCAGCAGCCCATCAGGGTCCGGAAACACCATATATTTT. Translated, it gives CASSPSGSGNTIYF.

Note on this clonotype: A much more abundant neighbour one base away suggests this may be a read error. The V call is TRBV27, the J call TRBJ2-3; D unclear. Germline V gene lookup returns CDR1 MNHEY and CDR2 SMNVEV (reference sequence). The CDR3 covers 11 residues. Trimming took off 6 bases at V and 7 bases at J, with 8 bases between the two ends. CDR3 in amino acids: CASRPGYTQYF. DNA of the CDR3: TGTGCCAGCAGACCCGGGTATACGCAGTATTTT.

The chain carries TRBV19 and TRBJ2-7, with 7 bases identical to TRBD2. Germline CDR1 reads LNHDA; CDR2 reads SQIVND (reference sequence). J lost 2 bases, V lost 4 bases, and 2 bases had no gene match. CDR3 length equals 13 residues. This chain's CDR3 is CASSNGRAYEQYF. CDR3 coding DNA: TGTGCCAGTAGTAATGGGAGGGCCTACGAGCAGTACTTC.

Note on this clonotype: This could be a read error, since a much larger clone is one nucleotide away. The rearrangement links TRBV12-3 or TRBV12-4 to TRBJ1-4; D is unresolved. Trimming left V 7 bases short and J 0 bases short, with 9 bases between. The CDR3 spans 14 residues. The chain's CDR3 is CASMDPPTNEKLFF. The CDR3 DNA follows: TGTGCCAGCATGGACCCCCCAACTAATGAAAAACTGTTTTTT.

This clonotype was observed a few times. Written as DNA, the CDR3 is TGCAGTGCTAGCCCGGACATTTACTCCTACGAGCAGTACTTC. This encodes CSASPDIYSYEQYF. V gene TRBV20-1 combines with J gene TRBJ2-7; the D gene is possibly TRBD1 (5 bases). CDR1 DFQATT and CDR2 SNEGSKA come from the germline V gene (reference sequence). The CDR3 has 14 residues. Trimming shortened V by 3 bases and J by 0 bases, and 12 bases separated the two germline ends.

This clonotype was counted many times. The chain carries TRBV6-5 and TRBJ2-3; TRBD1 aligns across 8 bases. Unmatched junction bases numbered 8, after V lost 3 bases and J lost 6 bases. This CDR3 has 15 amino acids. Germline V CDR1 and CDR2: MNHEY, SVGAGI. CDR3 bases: TGTGCCAGCAGTTATGGACAGGGCCTCGGGGATACGCAGTATTTT. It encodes CASSYGQGLGDTQYF.

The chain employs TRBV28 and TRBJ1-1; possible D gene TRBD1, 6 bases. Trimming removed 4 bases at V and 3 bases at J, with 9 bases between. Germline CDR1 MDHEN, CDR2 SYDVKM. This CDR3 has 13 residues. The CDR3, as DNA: TGTGCCAGCAGTTCCAGGGGACACACTGAAGCTTTCTTT. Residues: CASSSRGHTEAFF.

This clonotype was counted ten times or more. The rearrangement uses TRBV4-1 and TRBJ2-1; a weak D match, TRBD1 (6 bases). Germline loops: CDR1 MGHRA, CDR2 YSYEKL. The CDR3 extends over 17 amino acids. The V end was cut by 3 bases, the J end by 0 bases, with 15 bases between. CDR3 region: CASSHPGQISSYNEQFF. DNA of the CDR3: TGCGCCAGCAGCCACCCCGGACAGATTAGCTCCTACAATGAGCAGTTCTTC.

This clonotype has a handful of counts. In nucleotides, the CDR3 is TGTGCCAGCAGCTTAGGGTCAGGGTCGGGAACTGAAGCTTTCTTT. It encodes CASSLGSGSGTEAFF. The J gene is TRBJ1-1, the V gene TRBV7-3, with a weak D call TRBD1 (5 bases). Germline CDR1 SGHTA, CDR2 FQGTGA. The CDR3 extends over 15 amino acids. Trimming stripped 2 bases from V and 5 bases from J, with 15 bases between.

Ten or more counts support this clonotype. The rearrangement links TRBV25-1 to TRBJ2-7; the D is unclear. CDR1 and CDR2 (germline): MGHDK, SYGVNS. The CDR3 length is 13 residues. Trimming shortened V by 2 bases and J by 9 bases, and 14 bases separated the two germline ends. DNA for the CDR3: TGTGCCAGCAGTGAAGGGCGGCCTTTCGGGCAGTACTTC. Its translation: CASSEGRPFGQYF.

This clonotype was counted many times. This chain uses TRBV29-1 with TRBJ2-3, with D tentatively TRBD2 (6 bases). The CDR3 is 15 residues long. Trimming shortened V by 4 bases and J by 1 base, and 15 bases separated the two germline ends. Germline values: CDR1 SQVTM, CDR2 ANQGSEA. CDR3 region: CSVVIAERRTDTQYF. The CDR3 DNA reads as TGCAGCGTTGTTATAGCGGAAAGACGCACAGATACGCAGTATTTT.

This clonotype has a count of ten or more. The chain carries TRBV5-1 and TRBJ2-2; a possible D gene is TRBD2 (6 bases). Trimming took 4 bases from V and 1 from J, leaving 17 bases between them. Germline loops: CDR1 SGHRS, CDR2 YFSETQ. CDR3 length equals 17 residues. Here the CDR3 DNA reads TGCGCCAGCAGCCCGCGAGGAGGGGCTGTGAACACCGGGGAGCTGTTTTTT. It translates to CASSPRGGAVNTGELFF.

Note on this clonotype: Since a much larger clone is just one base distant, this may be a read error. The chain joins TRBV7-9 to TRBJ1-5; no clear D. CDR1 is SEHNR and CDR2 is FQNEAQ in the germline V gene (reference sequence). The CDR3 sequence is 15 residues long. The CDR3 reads CASSLVGPSNLPQHF. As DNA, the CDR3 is TGTGCCAGCAGCTTAGTGGGTCCAAGCAATCTGCCCCAGCATTTT. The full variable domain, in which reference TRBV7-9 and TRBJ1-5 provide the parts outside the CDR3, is DTGVSQNPRHKITKRGQNVTFRCDPISEHNRLYWYRQTLGQGPEFLTYFQNEAQLEKSRLLSDRFSAERPKGSFSTLEIQRTEQGDSAMYLCASSLVGPSNLPQHFGDGTRLSIL.